Shown below are 9 T cell receptor beta chains from a single sample sequenced in a study of T cells after yellow fever vaccination. TCRdb re-analysed the 5' RACE reads in MiXCR, keeping a single row per CDR3 protein. The sample includes hundreds of thousands of distinct CDR3 sequences, roughly 4% seen only once; the top ten take about 20%. Source: PBMCs, taken on the day of the yellow fever booster vaccination. These receptors came from a man aged 18 to 29 who received the YFV17D yellow fever vaccine.

The chain carries TRBV5-1 and TRBJ2-6; TRBD1 is a possible D gene (6 bases). This CDR3 has 16 residues. The V end was cut by 4 bases, the J end by 0 bases, with 11 bases between. CDR1 is SGHRS and CDR2 is YFSETQ in the germline V gene. DNA for the CDR3: TGCGCCAGCAGCCCGGGACACCACTCTGGGGCCAACGTCCTGACTTTC. It yields the protein CASSPGHHSGANVLTF. The full variable domain, completed using reference TRBV5-1 and TRBJ2-6, is KAGVTQTPRYLIKTRGQQVTLSCSPISGHRSVSWYQQTPGQGLQFLFEYFSETQRNKGNFPGRFSGRQFSNSRSEMNVSTLELGDSALYLCASSPGHHSGANVLTFGAGSRLTVL.

The V gene is TRBV6-2 or TRBV6-3, the J gene TRBJ1-1, with D maybe TRBD1 (5 bases). V lost 6 bases to trimming and J lost 5 bases, with 16 bases between them. Germline values: CDR1 MNHEY, CDR2 SVGEGT. The CDR3 consists of 14 residues. The CDR3 sequence is CASRLQGKGTEAFF. As DNA, the CDR3 is TGTGCCAGCAGGCTCCAGGGAAAAGGGACTGAAGCTTTCTTT.

On this clonotype itself: Sequence at one end of the junction differs from germline and may be a read error. The V gene is TRBV29-1, the J gene TRBJ2-3; D remains unclear. The CDR3 covers 13 residues. Germline V gene lookup returns CDR1 SQVTM and CDR2 ANQGSEA. CDR3 DNA sequence: TGCAGCTTTGAATTTGGGTCTACAGATACGCAGTATTTT. Translated, it gives CSFEFGSTDTQYF.

About this clonotype itself: A read error is possible here, since a much larger clone lies one base away. The chain employs TRBV12-3 or TRBV12-4 and TRBJ2-3; D remains ambiguous. This CDR3 contains 15 residues. CDR3 sequence reads: CASGLKPPSTDTQYF. In DNA, the CDR3 is TGTGCCAGCGGTTTGAAGCCACCTAGCACAGATACGCAGTATTTT.

This clonotype was seen repeatedly, ten times or more. This chain joins TRBV10-3 and TRBJ2-2, with D hard to call. Germline V gene lookup returns CDR1 ENHRY and CDR2 SYGVKD. Trimming pared 5 bases from V and 4 bases from J, leaving 17 bases between. CDR3 length equals 16 residues. CDR3 DNA sequence: TGTGCCATCAGTCCCACACGGACGGCGAGCACCGGGGAGCTGTTTTTT. It yields the protein CAISPTRTASTGELFF.

This clonotype was seen repeatedly, ten times or more. V usage is TRBV7-3 and J usage is TRBJ2-1; 12 bases align to TRBD2. Germline CDR1 is SGHTA and CDR2 is FQGTGA. The CDR3 totals 15 residues. The V and J ends lost 2 bases and 7 bases, in that order; junction bases with no gene match: 3. In nucleotides, the CDR3 is TGTGCCAGCAGCTTATATCTAGCGGGGGGGAATGAGCAGTTCTTC. Its protein is CASSLYLAGGNEQFF.

This clonotype was counted a few times. The DNA for the CDR3 is TGTGCCAGCAGCTTAATGGGGGATGGGGCCGGAACTGAAGCTTTCTTT. Its protein is CASSLMGDGAGTEAFF. The gene calls are TRBV7-3 and TRBJ1-1; perhaps TRBD1 as D (5 bases). Germline loops: CDR1 SGHTA, CDR2 FQGTGA. The CDR3 has 16 residues. Trimming removed 1 base at V and 5 bases at J, with 17 bases between.

This clonotype showed up many times. The chain uses TRBV7-8 and TRBJ2-1; D gene unclear. This CDR3 contains 18 residues. V lost 1 base and J 4 bases, leaving 20 bases between the germline ends. Per the germline V gene, CDR1 is SGHVS and CDR2 is FQNEAQ. The CDR3 DNA sequence: TGTGCCAGCAGCTTAGTTGGGTTCGGCAGGTCAAATTACAATGAGCAGTTCTTC. Protein product: CASSLVGFGRSNYNEQFF.

In its sample, this clonotype was seen many times. The chain combines TRBV20-1 with TRBJ2-7, with 8 bases lining up with TRBD2. CDR1 is DFQATT and CDR2 is SNEGSKA in the germline V gene (reference sequence). J lost 3 bases, V lost 0 bases, and 7 bases had no gene match. This CDR3 contains 15 residues. Written as DNA, the CDR3 is TGCAGTGCTAGAGATCTCAAACTAGCGGTCTACGAGCAGTACTTC. It translates to CSARDLKLAVYEQYF.